This TCR beta chain was captured in a study of T cell changes during pregnancy in multiple sclerosis. Profiled with immunoSEQ multiplex PCR; TCRdb holds only in-frame clones, not every one. The sample includes approximately 93,000 clones, around 93% of them seen just once. The CDR3 sequence is 14 residues long. CDR1 and CDR2 (germline): SGHTS, YDEGEE. V shed 4 bases, J shed 3 bases, and the junction held 1 base outside the gene matches. The sequencing here drew on peripheral blood, taken before pregnancy. The receptor's source is a female donor with multiple sclerosis, enrolled in a pregnancy study. The chain couples TRBV5-8 to TRBJ2-3; 11 bases agree with TRBD1. This CDR3 is CASSRDRGTDTQYF. DNA of the CDR3: TGTGCCAGCAGCCGGGACAGGGGGACAGATACGCAGTATTTT.